This T cell receptor (beta chain) stems from a study of the immune and genomic landscape of osteosarcoma (dated by TCRdb to about 2020). Regarding the research as a whole: A total of approximately 46 pediatric and adult patients with high-grade osteosarcoma made up the overall cohort, and the median age at diagnosis was around 25 years (range roughly 5-85). The cohort was enriched for poor-risk disease, with about 73% showing unfavorable pathologic response to standard therapy and approximately 66% deceased. In the overall cohort, over 45% of patients were male, and 75% to 85% had localized disease at diagnosis. To define immunogenic potential, the study profiled osteosarcoma specimens using whole genome, RNA and T-cell receptor sequencing, along with immunohistochemistry and reverse phase protein arrays. To characterize the osteosarcoma immunogenomic landscape, the TCR sequencing results were combined with transcriptome, protein array and immunostaining data. An explanation for the limited clinical activity of immune checkpoint inhibitors in osteosarcoma was sought in the study. Each of a few patients provided a couple of samples from the same tumor site. What the authors observed across the whole study: Along with the frozen tumor specimens, matched blood was collected from just a couple of patients. TCR productive clonality was greater in the immune-hot C3 cluster than in the cold C1 cluster, although TCR productive clonality remained low overall. Overall, productive TCR clonality was low, with a mean of 0.09 and a maximum of 0.3, which suggests limited clonal expansion of T cells. In five cases, the repertoire was dominated by a single hyperexpanded clone, and fewer than 100 T-cell clonotypes were detected in all five cases. Sample size was not determined by any statistical method, because osteosarcoma is rare and all possible samples were collected. Rather than matched normal tissue, external data from normal skin and healthy peripheral blood provided the clonality benchmarks.

V gives up 4 bases and J gives up 5 bases, and the segment between their germline ends measures 14 bases. CDR1 MDHEN and CDR2 SYDVKM were looked up in the germline V gene. The CDR3 sequence holds 15 residues, the cysteine and phenylalanine included. Only the CDR3 portion is preserved as DNA: 45 bases, with reading frame beginning at the first base. TCR beta chain CDR3 regions were immunosequenced with the ImmunoSEQ Assay (Adaptive Biotechnologies). The study's own analysis went as follows. The ImmunoSEQ Analyzer platform was used to export TCRB rearrangements, read counts, read proportions and gene usage. T-cell clonality was calculated on productive rearrangements as 1 minus Pielou's evenness. In the clonal space homeostasis analysis, clonotypes were sorted into rare, small, medium, large or hyperexpanded (0.01 to 1 of the repertoire) bins. TCR productive clonality was compared across immune clusters C1, C2 and C3 using the Wilcoxon rank sum test. TCRdb's version of the immuneACCESS table is confined to in-frame rearrangements and falls short of the full clone set. An unresolved V gene accounts for under half of the shortfall where checked; the remainder is of unknown origin. V and J calls and clone size are as listed in that table; D and trimming were resolved from the DNA. For this sample the table gives about 5,900 clones, of which 65% to 80% were detected only once. Clones ranked in the top ten supply around 16% of the sample.

The specimens were post-treatment primary, local recurrence and metastasis tumors obtained from patients with a poor prognosis. Of note for this clone: No cognate antigen has been identified for it. Base qualities were left out, and no much larger clone turns up one base away.

The sequenced sample consisted of osteosarcoma tumor tissue from the lung. The chain couples TRBV28 to TRBJ1-4, with TRBD1 perhaps the D gene, on 6 matching bases. The sequence came from a human donor with osteosarcoma. The base sequence is TGTGCCAGCAGTTACACGGGGGCTGAGAATGAAAAACTGTTTTTT. This codes for CASSYTGAENEKLFF.